This TCR delta chain is from a study of Vδ1+ human thymocytes. General study findings and limits: Roughly 22% of thymic delta-chain sequences were Vdelta2, with few Vdelta3, unlike blood Vdelta1+ controls. In the thymus, TRG and TRD repertoires looked highly polyclonal with Gaussian CDR3 lengths. Bulk repertoire data may be misinterpreted because of unexpected Vdelta2 sequences.

About this clone: Its specificity is unknown.

This CDR3 contains 23 residues. Trimming at V came to 5 bases and at J to 4 bases, leaving 34 bases not matched to a gene. Germline CDR1 TSWWSYY, CDR2 QGS. Extracted RNA was reverse transcribed into cDNA. The CDR3 regions were amplified by multiplex PCR from V-gene primers to a constant-region primer. TCRdb re-called the multiplex PCR reads using CATT. The sample carries about 50,000 delta-chain clones, approximately 16% recorded once. The sample comprised Vdelta1+ gamma-delta thymocytes from the thymus. Subset described: FACS-sorted CD3+ TCRalphabeta- TCRVdelta1+ TCRVdelta2- thymocytes. The chain combines TRDV1 with TRDJ1; 7 bases map to TRDD3. This receptor was identified in a girl younger than two who had congenital heart surgery. The CDR3, as DNA: TGTGCTCTTGGGAAACGCCGGGCACCTCCGAAGTTCTGGGATACCCTCGAAGGCGATAAACTCATCTTT. The encoded protein is CALGKRRAPPKFWDTLEGDKLIF.